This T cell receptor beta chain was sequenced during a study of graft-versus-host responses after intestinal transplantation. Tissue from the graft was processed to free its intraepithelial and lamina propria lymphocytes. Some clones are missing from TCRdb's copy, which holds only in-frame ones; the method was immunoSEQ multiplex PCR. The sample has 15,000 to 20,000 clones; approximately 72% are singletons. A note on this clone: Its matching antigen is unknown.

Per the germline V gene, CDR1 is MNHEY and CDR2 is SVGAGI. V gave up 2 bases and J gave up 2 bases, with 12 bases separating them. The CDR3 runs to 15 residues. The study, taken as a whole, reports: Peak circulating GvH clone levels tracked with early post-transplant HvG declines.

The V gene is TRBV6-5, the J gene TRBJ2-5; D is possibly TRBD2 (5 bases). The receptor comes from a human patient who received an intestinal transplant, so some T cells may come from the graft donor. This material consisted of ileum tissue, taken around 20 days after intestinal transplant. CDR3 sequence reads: CASSYRYSGQETQYF. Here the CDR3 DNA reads TGTGCCAGCAGTTACAGGTACAGCGGACAAGAGACCCAGTACTTC.